The next 13 T cell receptor beta chains were all read from a single sample in a study of T cells after somatic rescue of genetic block. Method: immunoSEQ multiplex PCR; TCRdb's copy keeps in-frame clones and lacks some. The sample yields roughly 11,000 clones, around two thirds seen once. The sample comprised peripheral blood mononuclear cells (PBMCs). These receptors came from a boy under 18.

The chain couples TRBV6-6 to TRBJ2-7, with D uncertain. The CDR3 contains 13 residues. Trimming shortened V by 2 bases and J by 0 bases, and 5 bases separated the two germline ends. Per the germline V gene, CDR1 is MNHNY and CDR2 is SVGAGI (reference sequence). Here the CDR3 reads CASSYKSSYEQYF. For the CDR3, the DNA is TGTGCCAGCAGTTACAAAAGCTCCTACGAGCAGTACTTC.

This clone appeared a few times. This rearrangement joins TRBV5-4 to TRBJ2-7, with D perhaps matching TRBD1 (6 bases). Trimming pared 0 bases from V and 4 bases from J, leaving 8 bases between. The CDR3 has 13 residues. Germline V gene lookup returns CDR1 SGHNT and CDR2 YYREEE (reference sequence). This CDR3 is CASSLVGGYEQYF. The CDR3 nucleotides read TGTGCCAGCAGCTTGGTAGGGGGTTACGAGCAGTACTTC.

The genes are TRBV19 and TRBJ2-5, with D hard to call. The CDR3 spans 14 residues. Germline lookup yields CDR1 LNHDA and CDR2 SQIVND (reference sequence). The V end lost 1 base, the J end lost 7 bases, and 13 bases lay between the germline ends. The CDR3 spells CASSIGESTWTQYF. CDR3 bases: TGTGCCAGTAGTATAGGGGAAAGCACGTGGACCCAGTACTTC.

This clone was seen a single time. The chain combines TRBV5-1 with TRBJ2-1, with D perhaps TRBD1 (6 bases). Germline CDR1 SGHRS, CDR2 YFSETQ. V was clipped by 6 bases and J by 3 bases, with 16 bases between them. The CDR3 covers 15 residues. The DNA for the CDR3 is TGCGCCAGCAACCCCATGGCAGGGGACTACAATGAGCAGTTCTTC. Its translation: CASNPMAGDYNEQFF. Full variable domain (rest looked up from reference TRBV5-1 and TRBJ2-1): KAGVTQTPRYLIKTRGQQVTLSCSPISGHRSVSWYQQTPGQGLQFLFEYFSETQRNKGNFPGRFSGRQFSNSRSEMNVSTLELGDSALYLCASNPMAGDYNEQFFGPGTRLTVL.

The V gene is TRBV2, the J gene TRBJ1-4; D ambiguous. The CDR3 is made up of 13 amino acids. V dropped 3 bases and J dropped 5 bases, with 7 bases sitting between them. CDR1 and CDR2 (germline): SNHLY, FYNNEI. CDR3 DNA: TGTGCCAGCAGTGAGGGCACAAATGAAAAACTGTTTTTT. This translates into CASSEGTNEKLFF.

This clone was counted once. The chain links TRBV9 to TRBJ1-1; D not resolved. V dropped 6 bases and J dropped 0 bases, with 18 bases sitting between them. Looked up from germline, CDR1 is SGDLS and CDR2 is YYNGEE. The CDR3 is made up of 16 amino acids. DNA for the CDR3: TGTGCCAGCATATCGTTAGGTGGGCGGCTGAACACTGAAGCTTTCTTT. Its protein product is CASISLGGRLNTEAFF. The entire variable domain, with the rest obtained from reference TRBV9 and TRBJ1-1, is as follows: DSGVTQTPKHLITATGQRVTLRCSPRSGDLSVYWYQQSLDQGLQFLIQYYNGEERAKGNILERFSAQQFPDLHSELNLSSLELGDSALYFCASISLGGRLNTEAFFGQGTRLTVV.

The sample holds one count of this clone. CDR3 loop: CASSLRSTDTQYF. CDR3 in DNA: TGTGCCAGCAGCTTAAGGTCCACAGATACGCAGTATTTT. The rearrangement joins TRBV13 to TRBJ2-3; D is unclear. Per the germline V gene, CDR1 is PRHDT and CDR2 is FYEKMQ (reference sequence). V was trimmed by 2 bases and J by 2 bases, leaving 5 bases between them. This CDR3 comprises 13 residues.

This chain connects TRBV18 to TRBJ1-2; D is perhaps TRBD1 (5 bases). CDR1 KGHSH and CDR2 LQKENI come from the germline V gene. The V end was cut by 1 base, the J end by 2 bases, with 11 bases between. This CDR3 has 15 amino acids. In DNA, the CDR3 is TGTGCCAGCTCACCACTAAAGGGACTGAACTATGGCTACACCTTC. Encoded protein: CASSPLKGLNYGYTF.

V usage is TRBV6-5 and J usage is TRBJ2-5; D possibly corresponds to TRBD2 (6 bases). Germline CDR1 reads MNHEY; CDR2 reads SVGAGI. V was cut by 2 bases and J by 5 bases, with 15 bases left in between. The length of the CDR3 is 15 residues. The CDR3 is CASSYAGLRGETQYF. The CDR3 DNA reads as TGTGCCAGCAGTTACGCGGGACTTCGGGGCGAGACCCAGTACTTC.

The chain is built from TRBV27 and TRBJ2-7; TRBD1 is a possible D gene (5 bases). V lost 4 bases to trimming and J lost 3 bases, with 13 bases between them. CDR1 MNHEY and CDR2 SMNVEV come from the germline V gene (reference sequence). The CDR3 extends over 14 amino acids. CDR3 residues: CASSSLRQSYEQYF. CDR3 sequence (DNA): TGTGCCAGCAGTTCCCTGAGACAGAGCTACGAGCAGTACTTC.

The rearrangement uses TRBV5-6 and TRBJ2-2, with 8 bases lining up with TRBD1. The V and J ends lost 1 base and 7 bases, in that order; junction bases with no gene match: 12. CDR1 and CDR2 from the germline V gene are SGHDT and YYEEEE. The CDR3 totals 17 residues. CDR3 residues: CASSLNMDRVPHGELFF. DNA for the CDR3: TGTGCCAGCAGCTTGAATATGGACAGGGTCCCCCACGGGGAGCTGTTTTTT. The whole variable domain, filled in from reference TRBV5-6 and TRBJ2-2, reads DAGVTQSPTHLIKTRGQQVTLRCSPKSGHDTVSWYQQALGQGPQFIFQYYEEEERQRGNFPDRFSGHQFPNYSSELNVNALLLGDSALYLCASSLNMDRVPHGELFFGEGSRLTVL.

As regards this clone: A read error is likely here: a far larger clone is one base away. V usage is TRBV4-2 and J usage is TRBJ2-7; D may be TRBD2 (5 bases). The CDR3 runs 15 residues. V gave up 0 bases and J gave up 4 bases, with 13 bases separating them. Germline V CDR1 and CDR2: LGHNA, YNFKEQ. The CDR3 coding sequence is TGTGCCAGCAGCCAAGAGGACGTCCCGGGGTACGAGCAGTACTTC. Its protein is CASSQEDVPGYEQYF.

This chain links TRBV27 with TRBJ2-5; the D is unclear. The CDR3 spans 14 residues. V lost 5 bases, J lost 5 bases, and 15 bases lay in between. In germline, CDR1 is MNHEY, CDR2 SMNVEV (reference sequence). The CDR3 loop reads CASSPTNSYETQYF. CDR3 DNA: TGTGCCAGCAGTCCCACCAATTCTTACGAGACCCAGTACTTC.